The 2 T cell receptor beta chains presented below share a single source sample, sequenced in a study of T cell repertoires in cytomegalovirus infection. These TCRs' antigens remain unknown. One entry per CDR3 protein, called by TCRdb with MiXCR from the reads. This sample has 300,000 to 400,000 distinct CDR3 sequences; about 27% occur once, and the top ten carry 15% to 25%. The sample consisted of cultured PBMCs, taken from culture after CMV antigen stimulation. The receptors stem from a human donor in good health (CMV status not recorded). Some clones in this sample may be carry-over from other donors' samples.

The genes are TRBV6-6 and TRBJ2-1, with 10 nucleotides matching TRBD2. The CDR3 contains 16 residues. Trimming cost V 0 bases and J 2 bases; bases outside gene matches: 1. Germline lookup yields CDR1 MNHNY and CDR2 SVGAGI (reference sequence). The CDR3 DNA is TGTGCCAGCAGTTACTCAGCGGGGGGGGCCTACAATGAGCAGTTCTTC. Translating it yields CASSYSAGGAYNEQFF.

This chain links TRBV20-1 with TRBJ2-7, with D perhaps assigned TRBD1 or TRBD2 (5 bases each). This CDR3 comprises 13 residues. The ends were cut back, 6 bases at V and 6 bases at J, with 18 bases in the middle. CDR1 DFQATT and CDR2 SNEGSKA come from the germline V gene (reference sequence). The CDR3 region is CSAAALSGLEQYF. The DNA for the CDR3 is TGCAGTGCCGCGGCGCTTTCGGGGCTCGAGCAGTACTTC.